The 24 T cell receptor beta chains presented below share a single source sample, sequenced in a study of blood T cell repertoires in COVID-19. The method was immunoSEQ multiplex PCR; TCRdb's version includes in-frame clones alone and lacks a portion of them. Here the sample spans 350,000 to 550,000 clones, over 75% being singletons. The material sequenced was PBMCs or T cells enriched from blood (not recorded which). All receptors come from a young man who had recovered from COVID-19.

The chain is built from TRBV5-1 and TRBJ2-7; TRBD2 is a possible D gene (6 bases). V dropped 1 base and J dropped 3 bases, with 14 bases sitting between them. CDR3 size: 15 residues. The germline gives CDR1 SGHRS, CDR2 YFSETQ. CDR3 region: CASSLQPGLHYEQYF. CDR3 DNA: TGCGCCAGCAGCTTGCAACCGGGACTGCACTACGAGCAGTACTTC.

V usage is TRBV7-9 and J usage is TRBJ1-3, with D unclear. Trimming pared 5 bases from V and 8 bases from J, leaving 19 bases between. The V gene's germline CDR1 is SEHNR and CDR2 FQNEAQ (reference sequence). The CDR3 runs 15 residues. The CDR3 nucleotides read TGTGCCAGCAGCCATGGGAGGAGCGGGCTGGACACCATATATTTT. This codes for CASSHGRSGLDTIYF. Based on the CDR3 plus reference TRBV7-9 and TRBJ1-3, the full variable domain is DTGVSQNPRHKITKRGQNVTFRCDPISEHNRLYWYRQTLGQGPEFLTYFQNEAQLEKSRLLSDRFSAERPKGSFSTLEIQRTEQGDSAMYLCASSHGRSGLDTIYFGEGSWLTVV.

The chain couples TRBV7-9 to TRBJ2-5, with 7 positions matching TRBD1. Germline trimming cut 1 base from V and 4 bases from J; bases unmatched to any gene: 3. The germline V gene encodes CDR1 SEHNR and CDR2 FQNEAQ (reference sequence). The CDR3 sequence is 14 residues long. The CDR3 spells CASSLVTGAETQYF. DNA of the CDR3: TGTGCCAGCAGCTTAGTAACAGGGGCAGAGACCCAGTACTTC.

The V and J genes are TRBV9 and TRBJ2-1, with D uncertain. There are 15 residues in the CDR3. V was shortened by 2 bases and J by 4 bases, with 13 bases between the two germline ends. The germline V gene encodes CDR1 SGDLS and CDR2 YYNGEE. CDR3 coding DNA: TGTGCCAGCAGCGTTTATGGGCAGGCTTACAATGAGCAGTTCTTC. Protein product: CASSVYGQAYNEQFF.

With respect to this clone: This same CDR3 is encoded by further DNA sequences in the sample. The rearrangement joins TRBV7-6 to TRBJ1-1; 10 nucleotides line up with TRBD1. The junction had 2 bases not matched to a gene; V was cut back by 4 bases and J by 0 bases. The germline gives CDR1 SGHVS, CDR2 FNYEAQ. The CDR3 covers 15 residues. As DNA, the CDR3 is TGTGCCAGCAGCTCGGGACAGGGGCTGAACACTGAAGCTTTCTTT. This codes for CASSSGQGLNTEAFF.

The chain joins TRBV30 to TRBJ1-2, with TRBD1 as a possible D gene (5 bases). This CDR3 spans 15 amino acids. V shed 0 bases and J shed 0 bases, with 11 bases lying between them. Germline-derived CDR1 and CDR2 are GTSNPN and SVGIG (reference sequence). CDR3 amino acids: CAWSVSGASNYGYTF. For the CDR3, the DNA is TGTGCCTGGAGTGTAAGTGGGGCCTCTAACTATGGCTACACCTTC. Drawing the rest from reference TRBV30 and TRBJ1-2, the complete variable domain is SQTIHQWPATLVQPVGSPLSLECTVEGTSNPNLYWYRQAAGRGLQLLFYSVGIGQISSEVPQNLSASRPQDRQFILSSKKLLLSDSGFYLCAWSVSGASNYGYTFGSGTRLTVV.

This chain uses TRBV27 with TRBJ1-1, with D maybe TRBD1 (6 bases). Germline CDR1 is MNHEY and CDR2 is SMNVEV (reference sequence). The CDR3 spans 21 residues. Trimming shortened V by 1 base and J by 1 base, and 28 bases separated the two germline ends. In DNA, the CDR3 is TGTGCCAGCAGTTTATTGATAGTCCGGGACACCGACGTACAACGGAACACTGAAGCTTTCTTT. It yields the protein CASSLLIVRDTDVQRNTEAFF.

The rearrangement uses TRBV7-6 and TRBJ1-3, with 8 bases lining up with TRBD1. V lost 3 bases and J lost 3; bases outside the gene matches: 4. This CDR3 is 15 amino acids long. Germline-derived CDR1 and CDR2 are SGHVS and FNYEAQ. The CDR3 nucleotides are TGTGCCAGCAGCTTGTCCGACAGGGGTGGAAACACCATATATTTT. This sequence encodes CASSLSDRGGNTIYF.

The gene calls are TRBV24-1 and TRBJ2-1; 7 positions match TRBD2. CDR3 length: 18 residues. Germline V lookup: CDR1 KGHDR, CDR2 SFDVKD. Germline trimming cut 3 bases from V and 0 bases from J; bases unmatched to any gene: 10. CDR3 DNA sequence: TGTGCCACCAGTGATCCCACGATACTAGCGAGCTCCTACAATGAGCAGTTCTTC. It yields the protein CATSDPTILASSYNEQFF.

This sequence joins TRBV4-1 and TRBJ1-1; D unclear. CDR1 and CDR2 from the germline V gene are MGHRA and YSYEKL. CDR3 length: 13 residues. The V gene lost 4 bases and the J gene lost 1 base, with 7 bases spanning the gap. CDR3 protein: CASSPPGNTEAFF. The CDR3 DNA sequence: TGCGCCAGCAGCCCGCCCGGGAACACTGAAGCTTTCTTT.

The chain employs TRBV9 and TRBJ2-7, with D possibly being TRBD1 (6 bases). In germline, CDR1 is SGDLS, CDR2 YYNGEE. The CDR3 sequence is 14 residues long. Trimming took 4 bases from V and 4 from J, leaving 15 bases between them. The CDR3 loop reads CASSLREGTYEQYF. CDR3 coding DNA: TGTGCCAGCAGCCTGAGGGAAGGGACATACGAGCAGTACTTC.

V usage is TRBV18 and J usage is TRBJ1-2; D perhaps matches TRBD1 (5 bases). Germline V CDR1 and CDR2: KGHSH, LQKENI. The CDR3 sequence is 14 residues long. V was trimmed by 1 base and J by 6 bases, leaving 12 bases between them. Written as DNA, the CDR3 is TGTGCCAGCTCACCACGGGTCCCAGGGAATGGCTACACCTTC. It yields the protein CASSPRVPGNGYTF.

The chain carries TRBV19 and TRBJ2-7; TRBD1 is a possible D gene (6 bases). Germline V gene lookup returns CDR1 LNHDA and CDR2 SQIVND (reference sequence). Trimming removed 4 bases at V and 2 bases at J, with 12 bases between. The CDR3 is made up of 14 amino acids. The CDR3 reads CASSTQGSTYEQYF. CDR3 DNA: TGTGCCAGTAGTACTCAGGGGAGTACCTACGAGCAGTACTTC.

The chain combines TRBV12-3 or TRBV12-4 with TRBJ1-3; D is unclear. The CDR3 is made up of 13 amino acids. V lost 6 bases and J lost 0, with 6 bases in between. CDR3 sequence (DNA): TGTGCCAGCAGATTGAGCTCTGGAAACACCATATATTTT. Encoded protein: CASRLSSGNTIYF.

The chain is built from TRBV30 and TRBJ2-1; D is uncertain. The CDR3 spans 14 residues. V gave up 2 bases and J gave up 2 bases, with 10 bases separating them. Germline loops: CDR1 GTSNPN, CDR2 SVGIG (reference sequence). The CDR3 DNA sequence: TGTGCCTGGAGTTCGGTTAACCCCTACAATGAGCAGTTCTTC. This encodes CAWSSVNPYNEQFF. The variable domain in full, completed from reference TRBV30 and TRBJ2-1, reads SQTIHQWPATLVQPVGSPLSLECTVEGTSNPNLYWYRQAAGRGLQLLFYSVGIGQISSEVPQNLSASRPQDRQFILSSKKLLLSDSGFYLCAWSSVNPYNEQFFGPGTRLTVL.

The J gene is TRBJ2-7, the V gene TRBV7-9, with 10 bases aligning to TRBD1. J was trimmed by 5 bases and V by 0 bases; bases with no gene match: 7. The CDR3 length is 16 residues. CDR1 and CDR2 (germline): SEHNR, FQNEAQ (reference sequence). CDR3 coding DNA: TGTGCCAGCAGCTTAGCCTTTGGGGACAGGGGTAACGAGCAGTACTTC. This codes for CASSLAFGDRGNEQYF.

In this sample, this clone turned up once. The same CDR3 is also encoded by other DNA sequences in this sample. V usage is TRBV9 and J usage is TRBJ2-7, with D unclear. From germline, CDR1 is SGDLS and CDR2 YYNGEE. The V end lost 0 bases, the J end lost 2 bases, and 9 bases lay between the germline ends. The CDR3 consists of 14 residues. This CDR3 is CASSVGSSAYEQYF. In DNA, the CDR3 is TGTGCCAGCAGCGTAGGATCATCGGCCTACGAGCAGTACTTC.

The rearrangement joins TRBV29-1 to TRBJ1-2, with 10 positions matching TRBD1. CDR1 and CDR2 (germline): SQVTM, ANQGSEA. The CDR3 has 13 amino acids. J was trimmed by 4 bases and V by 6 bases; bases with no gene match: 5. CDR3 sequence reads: CSVRRTGGYGYTF. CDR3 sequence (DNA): TGCAGCGTGAGAAGGACAGGGGGCTATGGCTACACCTTC. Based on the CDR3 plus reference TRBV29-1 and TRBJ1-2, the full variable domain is SAVISQKPSRDICQRGTSLTIQCQVDSQVTMMFWYRQQPGQSLTLIATANQGSEATYESGFVIDKFPISRPNLTFSTLTVSNMSPEDSSIYLCSVRRTGGYGYTFGSGTRLTVV.

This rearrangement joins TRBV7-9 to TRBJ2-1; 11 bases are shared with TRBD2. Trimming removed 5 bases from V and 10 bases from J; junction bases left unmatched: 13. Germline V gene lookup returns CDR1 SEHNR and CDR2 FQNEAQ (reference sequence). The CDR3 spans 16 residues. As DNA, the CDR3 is TGTGCCAGCAGCGGCACTAGCGGGAGAGCCCCTGGAGAGCAGTTCTTC. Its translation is CASSGTSGRAPGEQFF.

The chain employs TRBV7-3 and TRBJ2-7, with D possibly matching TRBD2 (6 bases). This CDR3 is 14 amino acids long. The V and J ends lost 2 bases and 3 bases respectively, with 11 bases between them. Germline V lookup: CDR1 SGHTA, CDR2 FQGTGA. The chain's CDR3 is CASSLQGGNYEQYF. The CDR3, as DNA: TGTGCCAGCAGCTTACAAGGAGGGAACTACGAGCAGTACTTC.

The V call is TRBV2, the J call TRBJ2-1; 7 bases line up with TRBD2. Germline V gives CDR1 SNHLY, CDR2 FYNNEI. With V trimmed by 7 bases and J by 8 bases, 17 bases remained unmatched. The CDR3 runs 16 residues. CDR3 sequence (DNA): TGTGCCAGCAAGAAGCCTAGCGGAAAACGGAGCGATGAGCAGTTCTTC. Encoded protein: CASKKPSGKRSDEQFF.

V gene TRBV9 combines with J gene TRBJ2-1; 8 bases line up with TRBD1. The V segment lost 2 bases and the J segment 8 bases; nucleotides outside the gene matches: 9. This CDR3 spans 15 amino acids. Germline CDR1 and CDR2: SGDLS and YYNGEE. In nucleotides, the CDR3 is TGTGCCAGCAGCGTTACCGGGACAGGTGGCCATGAGCAGTTCTTC. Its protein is CASSVTGTGGHEQFF.

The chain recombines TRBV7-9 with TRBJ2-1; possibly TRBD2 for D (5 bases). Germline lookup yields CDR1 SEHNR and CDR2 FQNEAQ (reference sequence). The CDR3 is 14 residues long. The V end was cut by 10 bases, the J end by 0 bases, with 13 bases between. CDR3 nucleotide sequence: TGTGCCACCGACGCGGGTTACTCCTACAATGAGCAGTTCTTC. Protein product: CATDAGYSYNEQFF.

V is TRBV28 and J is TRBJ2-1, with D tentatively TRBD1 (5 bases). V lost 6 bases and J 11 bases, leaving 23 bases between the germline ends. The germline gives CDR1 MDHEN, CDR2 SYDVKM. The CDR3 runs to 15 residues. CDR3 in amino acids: CASSWGAGAAPKQFF. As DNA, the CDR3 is TGTGCCAGCAGCTGGGGCGCCGGTGCGGCGCCGAAGCAGTTCTTC.